This T cell receptor (beta chain) was recovered during a study of T cells in Graves' hyperthyroidism and ophthalmopathy. Looking at the study overall: Peripheral blood samples were taken at initial diagnosis, prior to any treatment.

The study left out patients who had uncontrolled infection, other autoimmune disease, pregnancy or lactation. Fresh peripheral blood, approximately 10 ml, yielded the PBMCs. V lost 1 base, J lost 8 bases, and 18 bases lay in between. This CDR3 region has 15 residues. Regions amplified from RNA transcripts were the TCR beta CDR3 regions. Carried out on the TCR CDR3, a first-round RT-PCR used the HTBI primer set. MiXCR, run by TCRdb on the multiplex PCR reads, gives a single entry per CDR3 protein. The profile shows 370,000 or so distinct CDR3 sequences, more than 15% of them singletons. Many counts were recorded for this clonotype.

The rearrangement joins TRBV12-3 or TRBV12-4 to TRBJ2-7, with unresolved D. The sample was blood. This sequence originates from a woman between 18 and 29 years old with Graves' hyperthyroidism that later progressed to Graves' ophthalmopathy. CDR3 residues: CASSLEAGPSPKQYF. CDR3 bases: TGTGCCAGCAGTTTAGAGGCTGGACCCAGCCCAAAGCAGTACTTC.